The 10 T cell receptor beta chains in this list originate from one sample, sequenced in a study of T cells after yellow fever vaccination. TCRdb analysed the 5' RACE reads with MiXCR anew, one entry per CDR3 protein. The data show roughly 260,000 distinct CDR3 sequences, roughly 13% seen once. The source material was CD4+ T cells sorted from PBMCs, sampled 45 days after the yellow fever booster vaccination. The receptors shown here come from a man aged 30 to 45 who received the YFV17D yellow fever vaccine.

This clonotype was counted only a few times. This chain connects TRBV18 to TRBJ2-1; the D is unclear. The ends were cut back, 4 bases at V and 1 base at J, with 11 bases in the middle. CDR3 length: 15 residues. In germline, CDR1 is KGHSH, CDR2 LQKENI. The CDR3 bases are TGTGCCAGCTCACTTCAAGTTCAGTCCTACAATGAGCAGTTCTTC. Translating it yields CASSLQVQSYNEQFF.

This clonotype turned up a few times. The V and J genes are TRBV18 and TRBJ1-1, with D hard to call. The V gene lost 1 base and the J gene lost 10 bases, with 10 bases spanning the gap. The length of the CDR3 is 12 residues. Per germline, CDR1 KGHSH and CDR2 LQKENI. CDR3: CASSPLREGAFF. DNA for the CDR3: TGTGCCAGCTCACCACTGAGGGAGGGAGCTTTCTTT.

The V and J genes are TRBV18 and TRBJ2-3, with D maybe TRBD2 (5 bases). The CDR3 runs to 14 residues. Germline V gene data show CDR1 as KGHSH and CDR2 as LQKENI. Trimming shortened V by 2 bases and J by 4 bases, and 10 bases separated the two germline ends. The CDR3 loop is CASSPGGFPDTQYF. CDR3 DNA: TGTGCCAGCTCACCAGGCGGGTTTCCAGATACGCAGTATTTT.

Ten or more counts support this clonotype. CDR3 DNA: TGCGCCAGCAGCCGGGGGACAGGAACCTACGAGCAGTACTTC. Translation: CASSRGTGTYEQYF. The gene calls are TRBV5-1 and TRBJ2-7, with TRBD1 matching over 8 bases. Trimming took 4 bases from V and 2 from J; bases not matched to a gene: 5. CDR3 length equals 14 residues. The germline CDR1 and CDR2 sequences are SGHRS and YFSETQ.

This clonotype has a handful of counts. The chain employs TRBV7-2 and TRBJ2-1; 8 bases map to TRBD2. The trim removed 0 bases at V and 9 bases at J, leaving 4 bases unmatched. Per germline, CDR1 SGHTA and CDR2 FQGNSA. The CDR3 totals 14 residues. CDR3 loop: CASSLASGSSEQFF. The CDR3 DNA reads TGTGCCAGCAGCTTAGCGAGCGGGAGTTCTGAGCAGTTCTTC.

The V call is TRBV20-1, the J call TRBJ1-5, with 8 positions matching TRBD1. After removal of 5 bases from V and 5 bases from J, the junction contained 5 bases not matched to a gene. The CDR3 runs to 13 residues. Germline CDR1 and CDR2: DFQATT and SNEGSKA (reference sequence). The CDR3 bases are TGCAGTGCTCAGGACAGGGTGGATCAGCCCCAGCATTTT. It yields the protein CSAQDRVDQPQHF.

The V and J genes are TRBV20-1 and TRBJ2-1; 11 positions agree with TRBD2. Germline CDR1 reads DFQATT; CDR2 reads SNEGSKA (reference sequence). The CDR3 has 13 amino acids. CDR3: CGFSSGRPNEQFF. In DNA, the CDR3 is TGCGGGTTCTCTAGCGGGAGGCCCAATGAGCAGTTCTTC.

J is TRBJ2-7 and V is TRBV27, with TRBD1 identical over 9 bases. This CDR3 spans 14 amino acids. V lost 4 bases, J lost 2 bases, and 3 bases stayed unmatched. Germline values: CDR1 MNHEY, CDR2 SMNVEV (reference sequence). As DNA, the CDR3 is TGTGCCAGCAGTTGGGGACAGGGCCCCTACGAGCAGTACTTC. Translating it yields CASSWGQGPYEQYF.

This rearrangement joins TRBV20-1 to TRBJ2-6; D is undetermined. Looked up from germline, CDR1 is DFQATT and CDR2 is SNEGSKA (reference sequence). The CDR3 is 13 residues long. Trimming pared 5 bases from V and 0 bases from J, leaving 5 bases between. The DNA for the CDR3 is TGCAGTGCTCCGTTCTCTGGGGCCAACGTCCTGACTTTC. Amino acid sequence: CSAPFSGANVLTF.

The DNA for the CDR3 is TGTGCCAGCAGAGATGGACAGGGGGTTTGGACTATGACTAATGAAAAACTGTTTTTT. It codes for CASRDGQGVWTMTNEKLFF. The rearrangement uses TRBV28 and TRBJ1-4; TRBD1 matches 10 bases. The CDR3 contains 19 residues. V lost 6 bases to trimming and J lost 2 bases; unmatched junction nucleotides: 15. Germline CDR1 MDHEN, CDR2 SYDVKM.